This TCR beta chain emerged from a study of patients and donors after allogeneic stem cell transplantation. One entry per CDR3 protein, called by TCRdb with MiXCR from the RT-PCR reads. The table records about 87,000 distinct CDR3 sequences, 5% of them present only once. The germline V gene encodes CDR1 SGHAT and CDR2 FQNNGV. This CDR3 has 13 residues. Losses at the gene ends were 8 bases for V and 6 bases for J; bases not matched to a gene: 7. The chain has TRBV11-2 and TRBJ2-3; 8 bases match TRBD2. The source of this sequence is a human donor who was either an allogeneic HSCT recipient or a stem cell or donor lymphocyte infusion donor (not recorded which). It is not recorded whose cells these are; they may come from a transplant donor. Sequences were obtained from blood, either unsorted or a sorted T cell fraction (not recorded which). The CDR3 region is CASEGLGRDTQYF. CDR3 bases: TGTGCCAGCGAGGGACTAGGTCGGGATACGCAGTATTTT.